Below, 20 T cell receptor beta chains from the same sample are listed, as sequenced in a study of identifying expanded T cells in peripheral blood. The protocol was immunoSEQ multiplex PCR, while the TCRdb copy is restricted to in-frame clones and leaves out a portion. The table shows some 78,000 clones, with more than 75% occurring only once. Material: blood. The source is a person aged 18 to 69 in good health.

The chain employs TRBV30 and TRBJ2-1, with 13 positions matching TRBD2. Germline values: CDR1 GTSNPN, CDR2 SVGIG (reference sequence). This CDR3 comprises 16 residues. Losses at the gene ends were 0 bases for V and 10 bases for J; bases not matched to a gene: 9. The CDR3: CAWSVRTSGGFFEQFF. The DNA for the CDR3 is TGTGCCTGGAGTGTTCGGACTAGCGGGGGCTTTTTCGAGCAGTTCTTC.

This chain uses TRBV10-3 with TRBJ1-3; D may be TRBD1 (5 bases). V was cut by 3 bases and J by 1 base, with 16 bases left in between. CDR3 length: 17 amino acids. Germline V gene data show CDR1 as ENHRY and CDR2 as SYGVKD. CDR3 loop: CAISDLAKGRSGNTIYF. The DNA of the CDR3 is TGTGCCATCAGTGATCTCGCGAAGGGGCGTTCTGGAAACACCATATATTTT.

J is TRBJ1-1 and V is TRBV7-2, with D hard to call. V was pared by 0 bases and J by 0 bases, with 8 bases between. Germline V lookup: CDR1 SGHTA, CDR2 FQGNSA. This CDR3 is built from 15 residues. In nucleotides, the CDR3 is TGTGCCAGCAGCTTAGCCACATCAGTGAACACTGAAGCTTTCTTT. This gives the protein CASSLATSVNTEAFF.

V gene TRBV20-1 combines with J gene TRBJ1-1; no clear D. The CDR3 totals 11 residues. V dropped 3 bases and J dropped 1 base, with 3 bases sitting between them. Germline V gene sequence: CDR1 DFQATT, CDR2 SNEGSKA (reference sequence). The CDR3 DNA follows: TGCAGTGCTAGCCGGAACACTGAAGCTTTCTTT. Encoded protein: CSASRNTEAFF.

The chain couples TRBV18 to TRBJ1-5; D call uncertain. Germline values: CDR1 KGHSH, CDR2 LQKENI. Deletions cut 5 bases from V and 4 bases from J, with 9 bases between. CDR3 length: 13 residues. The CDR3 DNA reads as TGTGCCAGCTCAGTCGAAAGTAATCAGCCCCAGCATTTT. Translating it yields CASSVESNQPQHF.

This clone was recorded only once. This sequence joins TRBV9 and TRBJ2-5; TRBD1 or TRBD2 may be the D gene (5 bases each). The germline gives CDR1 SGDLS, CDR2 YYNGEE. With 4 bases removed from V and 5 bases from J, the gap between germline ends came to 18 bases. The CDR3 contains 15 residues. The CDR3 sequence is CASSTTVGVGETQYF. In nucleotides, the CDR3 is TGTGCCAGCAGCACAACGGTGGGGGTCGGGGAGACCCAGTACTTC.

The sample holds a few counts of this clone. The chain has TRBV7-9 and TRBJ1-6, with D unclear. The CDR3 sequence is 13 residues long. Looked up from germline, CDR1 is SEHNR and CDR2 is FQNEAQ (reference sequence). Deletions cut 1 base from V and 5 bases from J, with 3 bases between. The CDR3 here is CASSLENNSPLHF. The CDR3 DNA follows: TGTGCCAGCAGCTTAGAGAATAATTCACCCCTCCACTTT.

In DNA form, the CDR3 reads TGCGCCAGCAGCCAAGCCAGGGGCTCCTACGAGCAGTACTTC. Amino acid sequence: CASSQARGSYEQYF. The chain is built from TRBV4-1 and TRBJ2-7, with D perhaps matching TRBD1 (6 bases). The CDR3 covers 14 residues. In germline, CDR1 is MGHRA, CDR2 YSYEKL. V lost 1 base to trimming and J lost 0 bases, with 7 bases between them.

The rearrangement uses TRBV28 and TRBJ2-7, with D hard to call. The CDR3 loop spans 11 amino acids. Germline CDR1 MDHEN, CDR2 SYDVKM. V lost 5 bases, J lost 3 bases, and 5 bases lay in between. CDR3 DNA: TGTGCCAGCAGTACATTCTACGAGCAGTACTTC. This sequence encodes CASSTFYEQYF.

The gene calls are TRBV7-9 and TRBJ2-7; 8 bases are shared with TRBD1. Germline V gene lookup returns CDR1 SEHNR and CDR2 FQNEAQ (reference sequence). The length of the CDR3 is 13 residues. Trimming took 8 bases from V and 5 from J; bases not matched to a gene: 8. The CDR3 here is CASGRQGTDEQYF. The CDR3 DNA reads as TGTGCCAGCGGCCGACAGGGGACGGACGAGCAGTACTTC.

There are a few counts of this clone. V usage is TRBV5-1 and J usage is TRBJ2-7; D may be TRBD2 (5 bases). Germline-derived CDR1 and CDR2 are SGHRS and YFSETQ. Trimming took off 2 bases at V and 3 bases at J, with 12 bases between the two ends. The CDR3 runs to 14 residues. CDR3 residues: CASSFSGRGYEQYF. In DNA, the CDR3 is TGCGCCAGCAGCTTTTCCGGACGGGGCTACGAGCAGTACTTC.

This clone came up once. The chain recombines TRBV6-5 with TRBJ2-7, with D perhaps matching TRBD1 or TRBD2 (5 bases each). Deletions cut 2 bases from V and 5 bases from J, with 10 bases between. The CDR3 totals 13 residues. Germline V gene lookup returns CDR1 MNHEY and CDR2 SVGAGI. CDR3 nucleotides: TGTGCCAGCAGTTACGTAGTGGGGGACGAGCAGTACTTC. Its protein product is CASSYVVGDEQYF.

With regard to this clone: One end of the junction is discordant with germline, which a read error may explain. Here the CDR3 reads CSASPREAIF. DNA for the CDR3: TGCAGTGCTAGTCCCAGGGAGGCGATCTTC. This chain uses TRBV20-1 with TRBJ2-1, with a tentative D call TRBD2 (6 bases). Germline V lookup: CDR1 DFQATT, CDR2 SNEGSKA (reference sequence). This CDR3 is 10 amino acids long.

This chain links TRBV7-7 with TRBJ2-3; D may be TRBD2 (6 bases). V dropped 5 bases and J dropped 9 bases, with 15 bases sitting between them. Germline assignment: CDR1 SSHAT and CDR2 FNYEAQ (reference sequence). The CDR3 is 13 residues long. In DNA, the CDR3 is TGTGCCAGCAGCACACGAGAGAGCGGGACGCAGTATTTT. It codes for CASSTRESGTQYF.

This chain joins TRBV11-3 and TRBJ2-5, with D unclear. The CDR3 sequence is 15 residues long. Germline values: CDR1 SGHNT, CDR2 YENEEA. Trimming removed 1 base from V and 2 bases from J, with 11 bases in between. The CDR3 nucleotides are TGTGCCAGCAGCTTAGCAGGTGGGCGGCAAGAGACCCAGTACTTC. Translating it yields CASSLAGGRQETQYF.

The V and J genes are TRBV7-6 and TRBJ1-5; TRBD1 might be the D (5 bases). Germline assignment: CDR1 SGHVS and CDR2 FNYEAQ. There are 15 residues in the CDR3. V lost 5 bases and J 1 base, leaving 12 bases between the germline ends. CDR3 sequence (DNA): TGTGCCAGCAGCCTGGGCCGGGGGAGCAATCAGCCCCAGCATTTT. It yields the protein CASSLGRGSNQPQHF. Combining the CDR3 with reference TRBV7-6 and TRBJ1-5 gives the whole variable domain GAGVSQSPRYKVTKRGQDVALRCDPISGHVSLYWYRQALGQGPEFLTYFNYEAQQDKSGLPNDRFSAERPEGSISTLTIQRTEQRDSAMYRCASSLGRGSNQPQHFGDGTRLSIL.

The V call is TRBV7-6, the J call TRBJ1-1; D remains ambiguous. The CDR3 runs 13 residues. The germline V gene has CDR1 SGHVS and CDR2 FNYEAQ. Trimming shortened V by 1 base and J by 8 bases, and 11 bases separated the two germline ends. The CDR3 sequence is CASSLDNRKEAFF. In DNA, the CDR3 is TGTGCCAGCAGCTTAGACAATCGGAAAGAAGCTTTCTTT.

The gene calls are TRBV29-1 and TRBJ2-5, with D perhaps TRBD2 (6 bases). Germline V gives CDR1 SQVTM, CDR2 ANQGSEA. This CDR3 region has 20 residues. The V and J ends lost 4 bases and 1 base respectively, with 31 bases between them. In DNA form, the CDR3 reads TGCAGCGTTGGGAGAGGGTGGGGCATGGTCGCGCGGGGAGCCCAAGAGACCCAGTACTTC. Translating it yields CSVGRGWGMVARGAQETQYF.

V is TRBV5-3 and J is TRBJ1-3, with 7 positions matching TRBD1. TRBV5-3 is assigned to the ORF class and has an uncertain function. There are 12 residues in the CDR3. V dropped 6 bases and J dropped 8; count of bases not matched to a gene: 5. The CDR3 spells CARIHRGDTIYF. DNA for the CDR3: TGTGCCAGAATCCACAGGGGTGACACCATATATTTT.

The chain has TRBV9 and TRBJ2-3, with D tentatively TRBD2 (6 bases). Between the trimmed V and J ends, which lost 0 bases and 0 bases, there was a span of 8 bases. CDR3 size: 15 residues. Germline CDR1 is SGDLS and CDR2 is YYNGEE. The CDR3 reads CASSVGLASTDTQYF. CDR3 nucleotide sequence: TGTGCCAGCAGCGTAGGCCTAGCGAGCACAGATACGCAGTATTTT.